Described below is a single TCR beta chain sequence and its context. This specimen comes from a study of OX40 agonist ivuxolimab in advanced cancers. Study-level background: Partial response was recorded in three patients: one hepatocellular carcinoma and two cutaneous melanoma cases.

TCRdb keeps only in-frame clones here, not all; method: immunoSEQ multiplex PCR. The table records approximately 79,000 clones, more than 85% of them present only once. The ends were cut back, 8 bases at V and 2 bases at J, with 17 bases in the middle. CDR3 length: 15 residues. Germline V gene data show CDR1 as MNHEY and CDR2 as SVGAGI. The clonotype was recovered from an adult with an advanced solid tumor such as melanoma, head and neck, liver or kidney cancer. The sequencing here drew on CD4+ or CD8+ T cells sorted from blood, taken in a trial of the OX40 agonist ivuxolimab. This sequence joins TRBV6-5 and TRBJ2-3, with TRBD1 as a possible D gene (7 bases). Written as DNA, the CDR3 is TGTGCCAGCTTCAAACAGGGGACTTCCACAGATACGCAGTATTTT. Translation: CASFKQGTSTDTQYF.